Shown below are 9 T cell receptor beta chains from a single sample sequenced in a study of T cell responses to AZD1222 COVID-19 vaccine. The data were produced by immunoSEQ multiplex PCR, yet TCRdb's version contains in-frame clones alone and is incomplete. This sample has 100,000 or so clones, with 88% found just once. The specimen was peripheral blood, collected on day 0 of AZD1222 vaccination. These receptors were collected from an adult in good health.

The chain recombines TRBV28 with TRBJ1-1; 8 bases are shared with TRBD1. This CDR3 region has 15 residues. Trimming removed 3 bases from V and 10 bases from J; junction bases left unmatched: 13. Germline assignment: CDR1 MDHEN and CDR2 SYDVKM. This CDR3 is CASSFGQGFRLPAFF. In DNA, the CDR3 is TGTGCCAGCAGTTTCGGACAGGGATTCCGGCTACCAGCTTTCTTT. Full variable domain (outside the CDR3, taken from reference TRBV28 and TRBJ1-1): DVKVTQSSRYLVKRTGEKVFLECVQDMDHENMFWYRQDPGLGLRLIYFSYDVKMKEKGDIPEGYSVSREKKERFSLILESASTNQTSMYLCASSFGQGFRLPAFFGQGTRLTVV.

The chain couples TRBV20-1 to TRBJ2-5; D call uncertain. Germline CDR1 DFQATT, CDR2 SNEGSKA (reference sequence). The length of the CDR3 is 11 residues. V was clipped by 5 bases and J by 5 bases, with 9 bases between them. The CDR3 DNA is TGCAGTGCTTCCTTAGCTGAGACCCAGTACTTC. It encodes CSASLAETQYF.

This rearrangement joins TRBV19 to TRBJ2-7; D remains unclear. CDR1 and CDR2 from the germline V gene are LNHDA and SQIVND (reference sequence). V lost 1 base and J lost 4, with 11 bases in between. The CDR3 extends over 14 amino acids. As DNA, the CDR3 is TGTGCCAGTAGTATAGCCGCAGGAGATTACGAGCAGTACTTC. This encodes CASSIAAGDYEQYF. The complete variable domain, with remaining parts taken from reference TRBV19 and TRBJ2-7, reads DGGITQSPKYLFRKEGQNVTLSCEQNLNHDAMYWYRQDPGQGLRLIYYSQIVNDFQKGDIAEGYSVSREKKESFPLTVTSAQKNPTAFYLCASSIAAGDYEQYFGPGTRLTVT.

J is TRBJ1-4 and V is TRBV14; D remains ambiguous. Deletions cut 2 bases from V and 14 bases from J, with 15 bases between. Germline CDR1 SGHDN, CDR2 FVKESK. The CDR3 extends over 13 amino acids. In nucleotides, the CDR3 is TGTGCCAGCAGCCAACAACCACCTATCCGGCTGTTTTTT. Residues: CASSQQPPIRLFF.

V usage is TRBV18 and J usage is TRBJ1-4; no definite D call. From germline, CDR1 is KGHSH and CDR2 LQKENI. Trimming pared 3 bases from V and 0 bases from J, leaving 8 bases between. The CDR3 sequence is 15 residues long. The CDR3 DNA reads as TGTGCCAGCTCACCCGGACTGACAACTAATGAAAAACTGTTTTTT. This sequence encodes CASSPGLTTNEKLFF.

V usage is TRBV7-7 and J usage is TRBJ2-5; possibly TRBD1 or TRBD2 for D (5 bases each). V dropped 3 bases and J dropped 1 base, with 6 bases sitting between them. The CDR3 length is 13 residues. Germline V lookup: CDR1 SSHAT, CDR2 FNYEAQ (reference sequence). The CDR3 protein is CASSFGGQETQYF. The CDR3 bases are TGTGCCAGCAGCTTTGGGGGCCAAGAGACCCAGTACTTC. The full variable domain, rest sourced from reference TRBV7-7 and TRBJ2-5, is GAGVSQSPRYKVTKRGQDVTLRCDPISSHATLYWYQQALGQGPEFLTYFNYEAQPDKSGLPSDRFSAERPEGSISTLTIQRTEQRDSAMYRCASSFGGQETQYFGPGTRLLVL.

The chain carries TRBV11-2 and TRBJ2-2, with 7 bases matching TRBD2. Unmatched junction bases numbered 6, after V lost 5 bases and J lost 6 bases. Germline values: CDR1 SGHAT, CDR2 FQNNGV. The CDR3 is 14 residues long. CDR3: CASSGLAEAGELFF. CDR3 bases: TGTGCCAGCAGCGGCCTAGCGGAGGCCGGGGAGCTGTTTTTT. The whole variable domain, filled in from reference TRBV11-2 and TRBJ2-2, reads EAGVAQSPRYKIIEKRQSVAFWCNPISGHATLYWYQQILGQGPKLLIQFQNNGVVDDSQLPKDRFSAERLKGVDSTLKIQPAKLEDSAVYLCASSGLAEAGELFFGEGSRLTVL.

This clone was observed a handful of times. The chain links TRBV19 to TRBJ1-1; D unclear. The CDR3 runs to 12 residues. V was trimmed by 1 base and J by 1 base, leaving 1 base between them. The germline V gene encodes CDR1 LNHDA and CDR2 SQIVND (reference sequence). DNA of the CDR3: TGTGCCAGTAGTATAGGGAACACTGAAGCTTTCTTT. This encodes CASSIGNTEAFF.

This chain links TRBV14 with TRBJ1-2; 7 bases line up with TRBD1. Germline V CDR1 and CDR2: SGHDN, FVKESK. J gave up 6 bases and V 1 base, and 14 bases lay outside the gene matches. The CDR3 contains 17 residues. CDR3 sequence: CASSQANGGRGKHGYTF. Written as DNA, the CDR3 is TGTGCCAGCAGCCAAGCCAATGGTGGCAGGGGGAAGCATGGCTACACCTTC.